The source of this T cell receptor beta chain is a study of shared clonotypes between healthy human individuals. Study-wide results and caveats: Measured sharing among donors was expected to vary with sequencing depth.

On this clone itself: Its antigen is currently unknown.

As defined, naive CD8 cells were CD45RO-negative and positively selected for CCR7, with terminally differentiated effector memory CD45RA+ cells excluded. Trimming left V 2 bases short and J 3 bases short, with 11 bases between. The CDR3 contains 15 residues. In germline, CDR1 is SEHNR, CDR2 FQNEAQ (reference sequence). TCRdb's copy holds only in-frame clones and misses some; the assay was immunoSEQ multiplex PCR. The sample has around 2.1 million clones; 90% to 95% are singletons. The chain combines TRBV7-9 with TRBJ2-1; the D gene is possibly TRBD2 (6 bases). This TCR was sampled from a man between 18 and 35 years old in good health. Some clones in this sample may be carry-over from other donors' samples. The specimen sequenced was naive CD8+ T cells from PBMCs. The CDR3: CASSLIRGNYNEQFF. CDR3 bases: TGTGCCAGCAGCTTAATCCGGGGGAACTACAATGAGCAGTTCTTC. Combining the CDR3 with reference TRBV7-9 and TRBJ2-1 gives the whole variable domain DTGVSQNPRHKITKRGQNVTFRCDPISEHNRLYWYRQTLGQGPEFLTYFQNEAQLEKSRLLSDRFSAERPKGSFSTLEIQRTEQGDSAMYLCASSLIRGNYNEQFFGPGTRLTVL.